This entry lists 11 T cell receptor beta chains sequenced from one sample in a study of T cells in Graves' hyperthyroidism and ophthalmopathy. TCR beta CDR3 regions were amplified from RNA transcripts. Primed by the HTBI set, a first-round RT-PCR was run on the TCR CDR3. TCRdb independently ran MiXCR on the multiplex PCR reads; one entry per CDR3 protein. The sample records hundreds of thousands of distinct CDR3 sequences, 35% to 40% being singletons. The specimen was blood. The receptors derive from a man between 18 and 29 years old with Graves' hyperthyroidism.

This chain joins TRBV7-9 and TRBJ1-1; TRBD1 is a possible D gene (6 bases). The V gene lost 5 bases and the J gene lost 6 bases, with 13 bases spanning the gap. This CDR3 contains 13 residues. CDR1 is SEHNR and CDR2 is FQNEAQ in the germline V gene (reference sequence). CDR3 nucleotides: TGTGCCAGCAGCCAGGACAGTCAGTCTGAAGCTTTCTTT. The encoded protein is CASSQDSQSEAFF.

This clonotype was seen only a few times. The gene calls are TRBV7-9 and TRBJ1-2; perhaps TRBD1 as D (5 bases). V was pared by 5 bases and J by 8 bases, with 18 bases between. Germline V gene lookup returns CDR1 SEHNR and CDR2 FQNEAQ (reference sequence). There are 14 residues in the CDR3. This chain's CDR3 is CASSQAGTNSGYTF. Here the CDR3 DNA reads TGTGCCAGCAGCCAAGCAGGGACCAACTCGGGCTACACCTTC.

This chain links TRBV12-3 or TRBV12-4 with TRBJ1-1; no clear D gene. The germline V and J ends were trimmed by 6 bases and 1 base, with 21 bases remaining between them. CDR3 size: 17 residues. The CDR3 bases are TGTGCCAGCAGCCCGGTAGCCGGGGTTCTCGGGAACACTGAAGCTTTCTTT. The encoded protein is CASSPVAGVLGNTEAFF.

This clonotype was recorded a few times. The V gene is TRBV7-8, the J gene TRBJ1-1; 7 bases agree with TRBD1. There are 15 residues in the CDR3. The trim removed 4 bases at V and 3 bases at J, leaving 8 bases unmatched. Germline-derived CDR1 and CDR2 are SGHVS and FQNEAQ. As DNA, the CDR3 is TGTGCCAGCAGCTACCCACAGGGGATATACACTGAAGCTTTCTTT. Protein sequence: CASSYPQGIYTEAFF.

This clonotype appeared a few times. This chain connects TRBV2 to TRBJ1-4, with unresolved D. Germline CDR1 reads SNHLY; CDR2 reads FYNNEI. The germline V and J ends were trimmed by 0 bases and 10 bases, with 6 bases remaining between them. This CDR3 comprises 12 residues. The CDR3 is CASSEAQGKLFF. CDR3 nucleotides: TGTGCCAGCAGTGAAGCACAAGGAAAACTGTTTTTT.

J is TRBJ1-1 and V is TRBV6-6; no firm D call. Trimming took off 8 bases at V and 7 bases at J, with 14 bases between the two ends. From germline, CDR1 is MNHNY and CDR2 SVGAGI (reference sequence). The length of the CDR3 is 12 residues. The CDR3 protein is CASSFRPGEAFF. CDR3 nucleotides: TGTGCCAGCTCCTTCCGGCCCGGTGAAGCTTTCTTT.

In its sample, this clonotype was seen a few times. The rearrangement uses TRBV10-3 and TRBJ2-3, with D tentatively TRBD2 (5 bases). Germline loops: CDR1 ENHRY, CDR2 SYGVKD. This CDR3 is built from 16 residues. The ends were cut back, 8 bases at V and 3 bases at J, with 21 bases in the middle. CDR3 sequence reads: CAIGGRKFEATDTQYF. The CDR3 region has the DNA TGTGCCATCGGAGGAAGGAAGTTCGAAGCGACAGATACGCAGTATTTT.

This chain connects TRBV5-1 to TRBJ2-2, with D perhaps matching TRBD2 (6 bases). Trimming shortened V by 0 bases and J by 9 bases, and 15 bases separated the two germline ends. The CDR3 consists of 15 residues. From germline, CDR1 is SGHRS and CDR2 YFSETQ. Here the CDR3 reads CASSLDPNRGRELFF. The DNA of the CDR3 is TGCGCCAGCAGCTTGGACCCGAATCGGGGGAGGGAGCTGTTTTTT.

This clonotype was observed at least ten times. The chain uses TRBV19 and TRBJ1-2; 8 bases match TRBD1. Losses at the gene ends were 4 bases for V and 7 bases for J; bases not matched to a gene: 5. CDR3 size: 13 residues. Per germline, CDR1 LNHDA and CDR2 SQIVND (reference sequence). The CDR3 DNA follows: TGTGCCAGTAGTACCTGGACAGGGAGTGGCTACACCTTC. This encodes CASSTWTGSGYTF. Using reference TRBV19 and TRBJ1-2 for the parts outside the CDR3, the full variable domain is DGGITQSPKYLFRKEGQNVTLSCEQNLNHDAMYWYRQDPGQGLRLIYYSQIVNDFQKGDIAEGYSVSREKKESFPLTVTSAQKNPTAFYLCASSTWTGSGYTFGSGTRLTVV.

The gene calls are TRBV29-1 and TRBJ2-7; TRBD1 agrees at 9 bases. In germline, CDR1 is SQVTM, CDR2 ANQGSEA. The V and J ends lost 8 bases and 2 bases, in that order; junction bases with no gene match: 4. This CDR3 region has 12 residues. The CDR3 spells CSTRTGAYEQYF. DNA of the CDR3: TGCAGCACCCGGACAGGGGCCTACGAGCAGTACTTC.

The rearrangement uses TRBV5-1 and TRBJ1-2; D may be TRBD1 (5 bases). Trimming removed 0 bases at V and 6 bases at J, with 12 bases between. The CDR3 extends over 14 amino acids. Germline CDR1 SGHRS, CDR2 YFSETQ. This chain's CDR3 is CASSLARGSDGYTF. The DNA of the CDR3 is TGCGCCAGCAGCTTGGCGAGGGGATCGGATGGCTACACCTTC.